The sequence of this T cell receptor beta chain was determined in a study of blood T cell repertoires in COVID-19. Study-level background: Sites across the United States, Italy and Spain contributed samples from acute and convalescent COVID-19. PBMCs, B-cell-depleted T cells, or T cells provided the cDNA or gDNA that made up the material.

Seattle patient enrollment occurred during active infection, with longitudinal follow-up thereafter. The authors' processing: The authors estimated nucleated cell counts from reference gene primer amplification. The data were produced by immunoSEQ multiplex PCR, yet TCRdb's version contains in-frame clones alone and is incomplete. Clone size and V and J calls were adopted from that table, with D and trimming inferred from the DNA. This table has fewer than 300,000 clones, about 91% appearing once. CDR3 length equals 19 residues. CDR1 is MNHEY and CDR2 is SVGEGT in the germline V gene. V dropped 0 bases and J dropped 0; count of bases not matched to a gene: 10.

V and J are TRBV6-2 or TRBV6-3 and TRBJ1-3, with 8 bases aligning to TRBD1. This clonotype originated in a person under 35 with COVID-19, enrolled during active disease. Sequenced: peripheral blood. CDR3 sequence (DNA): TGTGCCAGCAGTTACTCCTCGGGACAGGATCCTACCTCTGGAAACACCATATATTTT. It specifies CASSYSSGQDPTSGNTIYF.